This T cell receptor beta chain appears in the sequencing data of a study of OX40 agonist ivuxolimab in advanced cancers. At the level of the whole study: Ivuxolimab was a fully human IgG2 agonistic monoclonal antibody targeting the costimulatory receptor OX40 (CD134). The monotherapy dose-escalation portion (N = 52 patients) of the phase I ivuxolimab trial is reported in the paper. Intravenous ivuxolimab was administered to patients every 2 weeks at six dose levels: 0.01, 0.1, 0.3, 1.5, 3 and 10 mg/kg. In the dose-escalation cohort, roughly 82% of patients were male, and the mean age was roughly 60 years with a range of about 20 to 79. Prior anti-PD-1, anti-PD-L1 or anti-CTLA-4 therapy was permitted, and approximately 41% of dose-escalation patients had received checkpoint inhibitors. Partial responses occurred in three dose-escalation patients, of whom one had hepatocellular carcinoma and two had cutaneous melanoma. Among the approximately 50 dose-escalation patients, 19 had hepatocellular carcinoma, around 15 melanoma, 9 renal cell carcinoma and 9 head and neck cancer. The purpose of peripheral TCRbeta sequencing was to test whether ivuxolimab changed TCR sequence diversity and led to clonal T-cell expansion.

The CDR3 covers 15 residues, taking in both the cysteine and the phenylalanine. Of all the DNA, just the CDR3 is kept, 45 bases in frame from base 1. Deletion took 3 bases off V and 5 bases off J, with a span of 15 bases between the germline ends. Via the germline V gene, CDR1 is SGHTA and CDR2 FQGNSA. Genomic DNA was isolated from the sorted cells so that the TCRbeta CDR3 region could be sequenced. The immunoSEQ Assay was used for sequencing of TCRbeta CDR3 regions. The clones in this table, taken by TCRdb from immuneACCESS, are in-frame only. Not every clone is retained; where verified, under half of the shortfall comes from an unresolved V gene, and the cause of the rest is unknown. This sample comprises roughly 93,000 clones, about 89% of them detected only once. The ten most abundant clones make up around 1.5% of the sample. Remarks on this clone: Its antigen is unknown. No much larger clone exists at a distance of one base, and base qualities are not known.

Patients with autoimmune disease history or receiving systemic immunosuppression were excluded from the trial. In every dose cohort, peripheral blood was drawn for TCR sequencing at baseline, cycle 4 day 1, and cycle 7 day 1. The samples were taken from a phase I, first-in-human, multicenter, open-label dose-escalation trial of ivuxolimab. Adults with locally advanced or metastatic melanoma, renal cell carcinoma, hepatocellular carcinoma or head and neck squamous cell carcinoma were enrolled in the trial. Before TCR sequencing, CD4+ T cells and CD8+ T cells from peripheral blood were sorted into separate populations. Beyond this particular receptor, the publication reports: Low levels of normalized T-cell clonal expansion were also seen in some patients who did not respond. Which antigens the clonally expanded peripheral T cells were specific for was not determined. After ivuxolimab, more expanded clones were found on average in CD8+ T cells than in CD4+ T cells. Partial responders in the 0.1-3.0 mg/kg groups had among the lowest normalized peripheral clonal expansion, especially among CD8+ T cells. At doses of 0.1 to 3.0 mg/kg, clonal expansion of both CD4+ and CD8+ T cells in blood was seen between baseline and week 6.

Recombination joined TRBV7-2 with TRBJ2-3; a weak D assignment points to TRBD2 (7 bases agree). This receptor was identified in an adult with an advanced solid tumor such as melanoma, head and neck, liver or kidney cancer. The starting material was CD4+ or CD8+ T cells sorted from blood, obtained in a trial of the OX40 agonist ivuxolimab. The nucleotide sequence reads as follows: TGTGCCAGCAGCTTCAACGGGGGGCGCGAAGATACGCAGTATTTT. It translates to CASSFNGGREDTQYF.